Each of the 19 T cell receptor beta chains below was sequenced from the same sample in a study of blood T cell repertoires in COVID-19. The method was immunoSEQ multiplex PCR; TCRdb's version includes in-frame clones alone and lacks a portion of them. The sample includes hundreds of thousands of clones, 75% to 90% seen only once; the top ten take 0.95% to 1.3%. Sequenced input: PBMCs or T cells enriched from blood (not recorded which). Every receptor here comes from a young man who had recovered from COVID-19.

The chain combines TRBV7-2 with TRBJ2-5; D is possibly TRBD1 (6 bases). CDR3 size: 13 residues. Germline CDR1 is SGHTA and CDR2 is FQGNSA. V lost 3 bases to trimming and J lost 3 bases, with 8 bases between them. The CDR3 region has the DNA TGTGCCAGCAGCTTGGACAGAAAAGAGACCCAGTACTTC. Translation gives CASSLDRKETQYF.

The genes are TRBV3-1 (or the pseudogene TRBV3-2) and TRBJ1-5; D possibly corresponds to TRBD1 (5 bases). Trimming took off 4 bases at V and 6 bases at J, with 13 bases between the two ends. The CDR3 totals 14 residues. Germline CDR1 reads LGHDT; CDR2 reads YNNKEL (reference sequence). The CDR3 here is CASSPAQGFQPQHF. CDR3 DNA sequence: TGTGCCAGCAGCCCTGCCCAGGGTTTTCAGCCCCAGCATTTT.

Of note for this clone: Other DNA sequences in this specimen translate into the identical CDR3. The gene calls are TRBV18 and TRBJ2-7, with TRBD1 identical over 9 bases. CDR3 length equals 13 residues. J gave up 4 bases and V 2 bases, and 0 bases lay outside the gene matches. From germline, CDR1 is KGHSH and CDR2 LQKENI. DNA for the CDR3: TGTGCCAGCTCACCAGGGACAGGGTACGAGCAGTACTTC. Translated, it gives CASSPGTGYEQYF.

V is TRBV28 and J is TRBJ2-7; tentatively, D is TRBD2 (5 bases). The germline V gene encodes CDR1 MDHEN and CDR2 SYDVKM. The V end was cut by 6 bases, the J end by 2 bases, with 14 bases between. This CDR3 region has 14 residues. CDR3 sequence: CASSGEIVTYEQYF. The DNA for the CDR3 is TGTGCCAGCAGCGGGGAGATTGTGACCTACGAGCAGTACTTC.

This clone has only a few counts. The V gene is TRBV13, the J gene TRBJ2-7; 7 bases line up with TRBD2. V was clipped by 6 bases and J by 7 bases; unmatched bases: 15. This CDR3 is built from 15 residues. Germline V gives CDR1 PRHDT, CDR2 FYEKMQ (reference sequence). The CDR3 DNA follows: TGTGCCAGCAGTCACGGGGCTAGCGGACTTAGGGAGCAGTACTTC. Encoded protein: CASSHGASGLREQYF.

V is TRBV30 and J is TRBJ2-1; 9 bases map to TRBD1. With V trimmed by 1 base and J by 4 bases, 5 bases remained unmatched. The CDR3 is 15 amino acids. CDR1 GTSNPN and CDR2 SVGIG come from the germline V gene (reference sequence). The chain's CDR3 is CAWSDTGTGYNEQFF. The CDR3 DNA reads TGTGCCTGGAGTGATACCGGGACAGGGTACAATGAGCAGTTCTTC.

J is TRBJ2-7 and V is TRBV7-9; a weak D match, TRBD1 (5 bases). This CDR3 has 13 residues. The V and J ends lost 8 bases and 5 bases respectively, with 16 bases between them. The germline V gene has CDR1 SEHNR and CDR2 FQNEAQ (reference sequence). CDR3: CASRDSHRDEQYF. Here the CDR3 DNA reads TGTGCCAGCCGTGACAGCCACCGTGACGAGCAGTACTTC.

The chain carries TRBV7-6 and TRBJ2-1; 7 bases are shared with TRBD2. V lost 2 bases and J lost 2; bases outside the gene matches: 3. Per germline, CDR1 SGHVS and CDR2 FNYEAQ. This CDR3 is 15 amino acids long. The CDR3 nucleotides read TGTGCCAGCAGCTTATCGGCGGGAGCCTACAATGAGCAGTTCTTC. Its protein is CASSLSAGAYNEQFF.

The chain recombines TRBV5-4 with TRBJ1-5; D unresolved. The CDR3 is made up of 13 amino acids. Germline values: CDR1 SGHNT, CDR2 YYREEE (reference sequence). V lost 0 bases and J lost 6, with 7 bases in between. CDR3 sequence reads: CASSLDPRQPQHF. The CDR3 nucleotides are TGTGCCAGCAGCTTGGATCCCCGTCAGCCCCAGCATTTT.

The chain employs TRBV25-1 and TRBJ1-2, with 7 bases matching TRBD1. CDR1 MGHDK and CDR2 SYGVNS come from the germline V gene. J lost 0 bases, V lost 5 bases, and 6 bases had no gene match. The CDR3 runs to 15 residues. For the CDR3, the DNA is TGTGCCAGCAGTTCGGACAGGACAGCTAACTATGGCTACACCTTC. Protein product: CASSSDRTANYGYTF.

Notes on this clone: An end of the junction does not agree with germline; a read error may underlie this. This chain uses TRBV6-1 with TRBJ1-4; D is ambiguous. The CDR3 contains 10 residues. Germline-derived CDR1 and CDR2 are MNHNS and SASEGT. CDR3 coding DNA: TGTGCCAGCAGTGAACTCGAGACTGAGTTT. Translation: CASSELETEF.

This clone was seen once. The J gene is TRBJ1-4, the V gene TRBV28; possible D gene TRBD1, 6 bases. The CDR3 is 17 residues long. From germline, CDR1 is MDHEN and CDR2 SYDVKM. V was pared by 3 bases and J by 8 bases, with 22 bases between. CDR3 in amino acids: CASSFFRSGVGGEKLFF. CDR3 sequence (DNA): TGTGCCAGCAGTTTCTTCCGGTCAGGGGTCGGTGGCGAAAAACTGTTTTTT.

The chain recombines TRBV3-1 (or the pseudogene TRBV3-2) with TRBJ2-7, with 10 bases lining up with TRBD2. Germline V gene data show CDR1 as LGHDT and CDR2 as YNNKEL (reference sequence). V shed 0 bases, J shed 6 bases, and the junction held 5 bases outside the gene matches. CDR3 length equals 15 residues. The CDR3 region is CASSQDSSGSGEQYF. CDR3 bases: TGTGCCAGCAGCCAAGACTCTAGCGGGAGCGGCGAGCAGTACTTC.

This clone was seen once. The J gene is TRBJ2-7, the V gene TRBV5-4, with D maybe TRBD2 (5 bases). Trimming removed 4 bases from V and 6 bases from J, with 14 bases in between. CDR1 is SGHNT and CDR2 is YYREEE in the germline V gene (reference sequence). This CDR3 is built from 13 residues. The CDR3 loop reads CASSLQTIGEQYF. Here the CDR3 DNA reads TGTGCCAGCAGCCTACAGACTATCGGCGAGCAGTACTTC.

The J gene is TRBJ1-3, the V gene TRBV28; D is undetermined. The ends were cut back, 2 bases at V and 0 bases at J, with 8 bases in the middle. The CDR3 runs 15 residues. Germline CDR1 reads MDHEN; CDR2 reads SYDVKM. The DNA for the CDR3 is TGTGCCAGCAGTTTAGATCTGGCCTCTGGAAACACCATATATTTT. Residues: CASSLDLASGNTIYF.

This clone was observed a single time. This chain links TRBV7-9 with TRBJ1-2, with 8 nucleotides matching TRBD1. The CDR3 has 14 residues. The V gene's germline CDR1 is SEHNR and CDR2 FQNEAQ (reference sequence). The ends lost 6 bases at V and 4 bases at J; junction bases unmatched: 7. CDR3 in amino acids: CASSPGQAGYGYTF. CDR3 sequence (DNA): TGTGCCAGCAGTCCGGGACAGGCGGGCTATGGCTACACCTTC.

V usage is TRBV5-1 and J usage is TRBJ1-1; D uncertain. Looked up from germline, CDR1 is SGHRS and CDR2 is YFSETQ. The CDR3 loop spans 14 amino acids. The ends were cut back, 2 bases at V and 4 bases at J, with 12 bases in the middle. CDR3 protein: CASSLGPASTEAFF. As DNA, the CDR3 is TGCGCCAGCAGCTTAGGTCCAGCGAGCACTGAAGCTTTCTTT.

V and J are TRBV3-1 (or the pseudogene TRBV3-2) and TRBJ1-1, with unresolved D. Trimming shortened V by 0 bases and J by 11 bases, and 13 bases separated the two germline ends. This CDR3 has 13 residues. CDR1 and CDR2 from the germline V gene are LGHDT and YNNKEL (reference sequence). The CDR3, as DNA: TGTGCCAGCAGCCAAGAGGGAGGGAGGAAGGCTTTCTTT. Translated: CASSQEGGRKAFF.

This clone was picked up one time. The chain employs TRBV11-3 and TRBJ2-1, with a tentative D call TRBD2 (6 bases). Trimming took off 5 bases at V and 0 bases at J, with 11 bases between the two ends. The CDR3 runs to 15 residues. Germline CDR1 and CDR2: SGHNT and YENEEA. In DNA form, the CDR3 reads TGTGCCAGCAGCGTATCAGCGGGCTCCTACAATGAGCAGTTCTTC. It translates to CASSVSAGSYNEQFF.